The 20 T cell receptor beta chains reported below all come from one sample, sequenced in a study of T cell repertoires in cytomegalovirus infection. TCRdb re-called the reads with MiXCR, one entry per CDR3 protein. The sample lists 510,000 or so distinct CDR3 sequences, about a quarter occurring once. Sequencing was carried out using PBMCs. The receptors stem from a human donor in good health (CMV status not recorded). Some clones in this sample may be carry-over from other donors' samples.

This clonotype appeared many times. V is TRBV7-2 and J is TRBJ2-2; TRBD2 aligns across 11 bases. The CDR3 length is 15 residues. In germline, CDR1 is SGHTA, CDR2 FQGNSA. The junction had 3 bases not matched to a gene; V was cut back by 4 bases and J by 5 bases. The CDR3 coding sequence is TGTGCCAGCAGCTCTACTAGCGGGAGAACCGGGGAGCTGTTTTTT. Translation: CASSSTSGRTGELFF.

Ten or more counts support this clonotype. CDR3 region: CASSLQGGHSGANVLTF. The CDR3 DNA reads TGTGCCAGCAGCTTACAAGGTGGCCACTCTGGGGCCAACGTCCTGACTTTC. The V gene is TRBV11-1, the J gene TRBJ2-6; D remains unclear. The CDR3 covers 17 residues. CDR1 and CDR2 from the germline V gene are SGHAT and FQDESV (reference sequence). V was clipped by 2 bases and J by 0 bases, with 11 bases between them.

This clonotype came up many times. This chain uses TRBV7-8 with TRBJ2-3, with TRBD2 as a possible D gene (5 bases). This CDR3 comprises 14 residues. Germline CDR1 and CDR2: SGHVS and FQNEAQ. Trimming took 0 bases from V and 3 from J, leaving 7 bases between them. CDR3 sequence (DNA): TGTGCCAGCAGCTTAGCGGGAGATACAGATACGCAGTATTTT. It encodes CASSLAGDTDTQYF.

The chain carries TRBV6-5 and TRBJ1-2; D is possibly TRBD1 (6 bases). This CDR3 region has 15 residues. CDR1 is MNHEY and CDR2 is SVGAGI in the germline V gene. Trimming took 0 bases from V and 2 from J, leaving 10 bases between them. The CDR3 is CASSYSTTGNYGYTF. CDR3 sequence (DNA): TGTGCCAGCAGTTACTCGACTACAGGGAACTATGGCTACACCTTC.

This clonotype showed up many times. The genes are TRBV7-2 and TRBJ2-1; D is tentatively TRBD1 or TRBD2 (5 bases each). CDR1 is SGHTA, CDR2 FQGNSA, per germline. With 6 bases removed from V and 7 bases from J, the gap between germline ends came to 16 bases. CDR3 length: 14 amino acids. The CDR3 sequence is CASSGYGADNEQFF. The DNA for the CDR3 is TGTGCCAGCAGTGGCTACGGGGCAGATAATGAGCAGTTCTTC. Combining the CDR3 with reference TRBV7-2 and TRBJ2-1 gives the whole variable domain GAGVSQSPSNKVTEKGKDVELRCDPISGHTALYWYRQSLGQGLEFLIYFQGNSAPDKSGLPSDRFSAERTGGSVSTLTIQRTQQEDSAVYLCASSGYGADNEQFFGPGTRLTVL.

V is TRBV3-1 and J is TRBJ1-1; 7 bases align to TRBD1. Germline-derived CDR1 and CDR2 are LGHDT and YNNKEL (reference sequence). The CDR3 covers 12 residues. The V and J ends lost 3 bases and 8 bases, in that order; junction bases with no gene match: 3. The CDR3 spells CASSQQTGEAFF. DNA for the CDR3: TGTGCCAGCAGCCAGCAGACAGGGGAAGCTTTCTTT.

This clonotype was found many times. The chain uses TRBV7-8 and TRBJ1-5, with D perhaps TRBD1 (6 bases). This CDR3 has 17 amino acids. CDR1 is SGHVS and CDR2 is FQNEAQ in the germline V gene. The V and J ends lost 6 bases and 5 bases respectively, with 23 bases between them. This CDR3 reads CASRPDRDNSPHQPQHF. The CDR3, as DNA: TGTGCCAGCAGACCAGATCGGGACAACAGCCCTCATCAGCCCCAGCATTTT.

About this clonotype: This may stem from a read error, because a much larger clone lies one nucleotide away. The J gene is TRBJ2-1, the V gene TRBV6-5; TRBD2 agrees at 11 bases. With 0 bases clipped from V and 5 bases from J, the junction kept 0 bases outside the gene matches. Germline CDR1 and CDR2: MNHEY and SVGAGI. This CDR3 contains 15 residues. CDR3 nucleotides: TGTGCCAGCAGTTACTCGACTAGCGGGAACAATGAGCAGTTCTTC. It yields the protein CASSYSTSGNNEQFF.

CDR3 protein: CASSYQPPGLGETQYF. CDR3 nucleotides: TGTGCCAGCAGTTACCAACCCCCGGGGTTAGGGGAGACCCAGTACTTC. V gene TRBV6-5 combines with J gene TRBJ2-5; TRBD2 might be the D (5 bases). Germline V gene data show CDR1 as MNHEY and CDR2 as SVGAGI. CDR3 length: 16 amino acids. V was trimmed by 2 bases and J by 5 bases, leaving 18 bases between them.

Many counts were recorded for this clonotype. This rearrangement joins TRBV7-2 to TRBJ1-1; possible D gene TRBD1, 6 bases. V was clipped by 0 bases and J by 3 bases, with 11 bases between them. The V gene's germline CDR1 is SGHTA and CDR2 FQGNSA. CDR3 length equals 15 residues. CDR3: CASSLASQGYTEAFF. The CDR3 DNA follows: TGTGCCAGCAGCTTAGCGAGTCAGGGGTACACTGAAGCTTTCTTT.

The chain recombines TRBV28 with TRBJ1-1; D not certain. CDR1 is MDHEN and CDR2 is SYDVKM in the germline V gene. The CDR3 contains 15 residues. Trimming took off 7 bases at V and 4 bases at J, with 19 bases between the two ends. This CDR3 is CASTSWESGSTEAFF. For the CDR3, the DNA is TGTGCCAGCACGTCGTGGGAGAGTGGAAGCACTGAAGCTTTCTTT. The variable domain in full, completed from reference TRBV28 and TRBJ1-1, reads DVKVTQSSRYLVKRTGEKVFLECVQDMDHENMFWYRQDPGLGLRLIYFSYDVKMKEKGDIPEGYSVSREKKERFSLILESASTNQTSMYLCASTSWESGSTEAFFGQGTRLTVV.

This clonotype was recorded at least ten times. V gene TRBV7-6 combines with J gene TRBJ1-1; no clear D gene. V lost 5 bases, J lost 6 bases, and 13 bases lay in between. The CDR3 is made up of 13 amino acids. Germline V gives CDR1 SGHVS, CDR2 FNYEAQ. The CDR3 DNA follows: TGTGCCAGCAGCCAGAGAGGGCAGCCTGAAGCTTTCTTT. Translated, it gives CASSQRGQPEAFF.

V usage is TRBV6-2 or TRBV6-3 and J usage is TRBJ2-1; D could derive from TRBD1 or TRBD2 (6 bases each). Looked up from germline, CDR1 is MNHEY and CDR2 is SVGEGT. V dropped 7 bases and J dropped 6 bases, with 19 bases sitting between them. This CDR3 is built from 15 residues. The CDR3 region has the DNA TGTGCCAGCATAGTAGCGGACAGTTCGGGCAATGAGCAGTTCTTC. This gives the protein CASIVADSSGNEQFF.

This clonotype was detected ten times or more. The CDR3 nucleotides are TGTGCCAGCAGGCAAGGTGGACAGGGGGCCCATTCGACCCAGTACTTC. Its protein is CASRQGGQGAHSTQYF. This rearrangement joins TRBV7-6 to TRBJ2-5, with 11 nucleotides matching TRBD1. With V trimmed by 6 bases and J by 7 bases, 13 bases remained unmatched. Germline V gene sequence: CDR1 SGHVS, CDR2 FNYEAQ. The CDR3 covers 16 residues.

This chain joins TRBV7-3 and TRBJ2-7; 13 bases align to TRBD2. The V gene end was trimmed by 4 bases and the J gene end by 3 bases; junction bases not matched to a gene: 6. CDR3 size: 16 residues. Germline lookup yields CDR1 SGHTA and CDR2 FQGTGA. The CDR3 bases are TGTGCCAGCAGCTCAGACGGACTAGCGGGAGTCTACGAGCAGTACTTC. Encoded protein: CASSSDGLAGVYEQYF.

The rearrangement uses TRBV11-3 and TRBJ1-1; 10 bases map to TRBD1. The V segment lost 5 bases and the J segment 1 base; nucleotides outside the gene matches: 4. From germline, CDR1 is SGHNT and CDR2 YENEEA. This CDR3 is 15 amino acids long. The CDR3 region is CASSPGQGTNTEAFF. CDR3 DNA sequence: TGTGCCAGCAGCCCGGGACAGGGGACGAACACTGAAGCTTTCTTT.

The genes are TRBV20-1 and TRBJ2-3, with D possibly TRBD1 on 6 matching bases. The CDR3 is made up of 14 amino acids. Germline lookup yields CDR1 DFQATT and CDR2 SNEGSKA (reference sequence). Trimming removed 2 bases from V and 7 bases from J, with 16 bases in between. DNA of the CDR3: TGCAGTGCTAGAAAGCTCGCCAGGGGAAATACGCAGTATTTT. This sequence encodes CSARKLARGNTQYF.

This clonotype was seen only a few times. The chain recombines TRBV7-6 with TRBJ1-5; 10 bases match TRBD1. CDR1 is SGHVS and CDR2 is FNYEAQ in the germline V gene. This CDR3 has 16 amino acids. Trimming took 5 bases from V and 0 from J; bases not matched to a gene: 4. The CDR3 DNA sequence: TGTGCCAGCAGCAAAGGACAGGGGGTTAGCAATCAGCCCCAGCATTTT. It translates to CASSKGQGVSNQPQHF.

This clonotype was seen only a few times. The rearrangement links TRBV7-3 to TRBJ2-1, with 7 bases fitting TRBD2. V shed 5 bases, J shed 9 bases, and the junction held 10 bases outside the gene matches. The germline V gene has CDR1 SGHTA and CDR2 FQGTGA. CDR3 length: 14 residues. The CDR3 region is CASSRGPGEGEQFF. CDR3 nucleotides: TGTGCCAGCAGCAGGGGCCCCGGGGAGGGTGAGCAGTTCTTC.

The V and J genes are TRBV29-1 and TRBJ2-1, with TRBD2 matching 10 bases. Per germline, CDR1 SQVTM and CDR2 ANQGSEA. The ends lost 5 bases at V and 3 bases at J; junction bases unmatched: 4. The CDR3 spans 14 residues. CDR3 region: CSVSRTSGYNEQFF. The DNA of the CDR3 is TGCAGCGTTTCCCGGACTAGCGGCTACAATGAGCAGTTCTTC.